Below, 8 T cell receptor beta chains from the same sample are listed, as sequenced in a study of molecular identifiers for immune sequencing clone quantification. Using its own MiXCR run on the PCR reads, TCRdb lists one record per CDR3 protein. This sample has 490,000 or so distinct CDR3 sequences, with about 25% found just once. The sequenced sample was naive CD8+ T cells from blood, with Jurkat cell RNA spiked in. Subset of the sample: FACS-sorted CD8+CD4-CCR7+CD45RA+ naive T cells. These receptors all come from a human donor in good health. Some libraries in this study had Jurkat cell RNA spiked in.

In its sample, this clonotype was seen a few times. CDR3 sequence: CASSQAGQGGTEKLFF. The CDR3 DNA reads TGCGCCAGCAGCCAAGCAGGACAGGGGGGGACGGAAAAACTGTTTTTT. The J gene is TRBJ1-4, the V gene TRBV4-3; the match to TRBD1 covers 10 bases. The CDR3 spans 16 residues. Trimming took 1 base from V and 8 from J; bases not matched to a gene: 7. CDR1 and CDR2 from the germline V gene are LGHNA and YSLEER.

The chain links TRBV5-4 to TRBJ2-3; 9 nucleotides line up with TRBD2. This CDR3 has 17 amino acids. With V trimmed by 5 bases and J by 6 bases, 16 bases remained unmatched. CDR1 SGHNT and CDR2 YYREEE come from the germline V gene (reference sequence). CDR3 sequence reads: CASRTREGLAGPDTQYF. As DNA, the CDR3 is TGTGCCAGCAGAACGAGGGAGGGGCTAGCGGGACCCGATACGCAGTATTTT.

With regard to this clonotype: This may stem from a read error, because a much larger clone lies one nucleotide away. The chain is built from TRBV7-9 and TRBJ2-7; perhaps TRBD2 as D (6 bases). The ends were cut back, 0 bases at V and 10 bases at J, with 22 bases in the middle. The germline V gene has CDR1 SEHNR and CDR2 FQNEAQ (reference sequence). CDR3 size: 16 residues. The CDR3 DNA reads TGTGCCAGCAGCTTAGCCGTGGCGGGGTTAGACACCGGCCAGTACTTC. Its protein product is CASSLAVAGLDTGQYF.

In nucleotides, the CDR3 is TGTGCCGTAGACTGGGGGCCCAGGGGGAGTGAGCAGTTCTTC. Its protein product is CAVDWGPRGSEQFF. The gene calls are TRBV6-2 or TRBV6-3 and TRBJ2-1; TRBD1 aligns across 7 bases. The germline gives CDR1 MNHEY, CDR2 SVGEGT. CDR3 length: 14 amino acids. The V gene end was trimmed by 11 bases and the J gene end by 9 bases; junction bases not matched to a gene: 16.

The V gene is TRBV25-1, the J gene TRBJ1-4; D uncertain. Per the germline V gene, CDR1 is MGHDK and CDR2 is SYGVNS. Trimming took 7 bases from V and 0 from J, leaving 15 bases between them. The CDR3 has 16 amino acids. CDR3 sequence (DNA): TGTGCCAGCAAGGGATCTCAGGCCGCAACTAATGAAAAACTGTTTTTT. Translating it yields CASKGSQAATNEKLFF.

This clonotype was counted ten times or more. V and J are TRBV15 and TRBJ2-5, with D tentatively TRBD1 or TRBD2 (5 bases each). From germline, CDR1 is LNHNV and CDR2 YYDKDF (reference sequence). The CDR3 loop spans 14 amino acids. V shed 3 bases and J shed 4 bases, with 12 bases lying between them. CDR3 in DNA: TGTGCCACCAGCAGGGCAATGGGGGTAGAGACCCAGTACTTC. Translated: CATSRAMGVETQYF.

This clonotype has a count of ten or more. CDR3 nucleotides: TGTGCCAGCAGCCCACCGCCTGGGACAGAAGCTTTCTTT. Translated, it gives CASSPPPGTEAFF. The chain joins TRBV7-2 to TRBJ1-1; TRBD1 is a possible D gene (6 bases). In germline, CDR1 is SGHTA, CDR2 FQGNSA. V was pared by 5 bases and J by 8 bases, with 15 bases between. This CDR3 has 13 residues. The entire variable domain, with the rest obtained from reference TRBV7-2 and TRBJ1-1, is as follows: GAGVSQSPSNKVTEKGKDVELRCDPISGHTALYWYRQSLGQGLEFLIYFQGNSAPDKSGLPSDRFSAERTGGSVSTLTIQRTQQEDSAVYLCASSPPPGTEAFFGQGTRLTVV.

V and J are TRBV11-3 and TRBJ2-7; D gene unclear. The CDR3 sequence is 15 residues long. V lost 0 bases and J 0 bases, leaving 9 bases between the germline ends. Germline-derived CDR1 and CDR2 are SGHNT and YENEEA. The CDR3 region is CASSLDSGSSYEQYF. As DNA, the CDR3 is TGTGCCAGCAGCTTAGATTCAGGCAGCTCCTACGAGCAGTACTTC.